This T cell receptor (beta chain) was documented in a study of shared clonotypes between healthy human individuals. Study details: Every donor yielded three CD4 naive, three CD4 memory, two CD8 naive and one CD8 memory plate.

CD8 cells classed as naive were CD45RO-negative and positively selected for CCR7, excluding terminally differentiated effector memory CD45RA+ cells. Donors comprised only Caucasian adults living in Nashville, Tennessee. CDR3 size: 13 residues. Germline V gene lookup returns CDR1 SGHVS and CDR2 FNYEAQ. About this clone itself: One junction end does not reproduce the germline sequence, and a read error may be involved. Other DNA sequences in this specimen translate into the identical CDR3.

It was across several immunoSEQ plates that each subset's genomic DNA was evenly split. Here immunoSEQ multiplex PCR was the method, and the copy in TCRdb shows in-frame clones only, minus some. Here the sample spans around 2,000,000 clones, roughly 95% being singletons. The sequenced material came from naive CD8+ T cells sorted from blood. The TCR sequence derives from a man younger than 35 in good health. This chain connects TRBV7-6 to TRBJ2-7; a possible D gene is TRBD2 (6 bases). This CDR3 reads CASSLASSYEQYF. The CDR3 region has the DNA TGTGCCAGCAGCCTAGCGTCATCCTACGAGCAGTACTTC.